A single T cell receptor (beta chain) is shown here with its context. Its antigen is unidentified. The CDR3 spans 15 residues. CDR1 and CDR2 (germline): MNHEY, SVGAGI. The ends were cut back, 0 bases at V and 1 base at J, with 9 bases in the middle. The sample comes from a study of tissue T cells after allogeneic stem cell transplantation. General observations from the study: Some tissue clones might be persisting host cells; their alloreactivity or antigen specificity was not determined. The patient cohort was small and clinically heterogeneous, with limited sampling depth.

The assay was immunoSEQ multiplex PCR, and TCRdb's table has in-frame clones only and misses some. The data show thousands of clones, roughly three fifths seen once. This TCR was sampled from a male donor aged 60 or over with lung cancer. The V call is TRBV6-5, the J call TRBJ1-1; no clear D. The sequencing used tissue from the jejunum, collected at autopsy. This CDR3 reads CASSYSRRGNTEAFF. The CDR3 nucleotides read TGTGCCAGCAGTTACTCGAGACGGGGGAACACTGAAGCTTTCTTT.